What follows is one T cell receptor (beta chain) and its context. What it binds is unknown. Libraries for TCRalpha and TCRbeta carried sample barcodes and unique molecular identifiers via 5'RACE. TCRdb re-analysed the 5' RACE reads in MiXCR, keeping a single row per CDR3 protein. The sample consists of 350,000 to 400,000 distinct CDR3 sequences, under 25% of them appearing once. These data come from a study of T-cell memory formation after mild COVID-19. General observations from the study: Whereas later expanders leaned CD4+, clones contracting day 15 to 85 showed a balanced CD4/CD8 makeup. A subset of responding clones appeared in pre-infection memory, suggesting cross-reactive memory joined.

This clonotype was sampled from an adult woman who had mild COVID-19 (a few samples of this study predate the infection). Cell type and time point are not known. The sequenced sample consisted of PBMCs or a T cell subset sorted from them (not recorded which).

In DNA form, the CDR3 reads TGTGCCAGCAGTGACAGGGGGCGCGGGTTCACAGATACGCAGTATTTT. Its translation: CASSDRGRGFTDTQYF. The V call is TRBV12-3 or TRBV12-4, the J call TRBJ2-3; 10 bases align to TRBD1. After removal of 5 bases from V and 2 bases from J, the junction contained 7 bases not matched to a gene. The CDR3 sequence is 16 residues long.